Listed below are T cell receptor beta chains from one sample, sequenced in a study of cytomegalovirus exposure and HLA in healthy donors. Sequencing was performed with immunoSEQ multiplex PCR; in TCRdb, only in-frame clones are kept and a portion is missing. The table includes some 140,000 clones, around 80% detected once. The sample taken for sequencing was PBMCs. Receptor source: a young man in good health and CMV-seronegative. The CDR3 runs from the conserved cysteine through the conserved F or W. The D gene is left open where the match is weak. The size field is filled for only some rows; it gives once, few, many or a size class.

D gene: .; V gene: TRBV7-9; clone size: .; J gene: TRBJ2-3; CDR3 DNA: TGTTCCAGCAGCCTTAGAGCAGATACGCAGTATTTT; CDR3 protein: CSSSLRADTQYF
D gene: .; V gene: TRBV10-3; clone size: few; J gene: TRBJ2-2; CDR3 DNA: TGTGCCATCCGGCGGGATCAGAACACCGGGGAGCTGTTTTTT; CDR3 protein: CAIRRDQNTGELFF
D gene: .; V gene: TRBV2; clone size: .; J gene: TRBJ2-2; CDR3 DNA: TGTGCCAGCAGTCTCCTGAGCGGGGAGCTGTTTTTT; CDR3 protein: CASSLLSGELFF
D gene: .; V gene: TRBV6-5; clone size: .; J gene: TRBJ1-6; CDR3 DNA: TGTGCCAGCAGTTACTGGGAGGGGGATTCACCCCTCCACTTT; CDR3 protein: CASSYWEGDSPLHF
D gene: TRBD1; V gene: TRBV6-6; clone size: .; J gene: TRBJ2-2; CDR3 DNA: TGTGCCAGCAGAGCTGGGACAGGGGAATACACCGGGGAGCTGTTTTTT; CDR3 protein: CASRAGTGEYTGELFF
D gene: .; V gene: TRBV4-1; clone size: .; J gene: TRBJ1-1; CDR3 DNA: TGCGCCAGCAGCCAAGAGGCAGGGTTGGGCACTGAAGCTTTCTTT; CDR3 protein: CASSQEAGLGTEAFF
D gene: TRBD2; V gene: TRBV7-6; clone size: .; J gene: TRBJ2-1; CDR3 DNA: TGTGCCAGCAGCCGTGTAGCGGGAAGGAATGAGCAGTTCTTC; CDR3 protein: CASSRVAGRNEQFF
D gene: TRBD1; V gene: TRBV2; clone size: .; J gene: TRBJ1-2; CDR3 DNA: TGTGCCAGCCCGCGACAGGGGGCGGACTATGGCTACACCTTC; CDR3 protein: CASPRQGADYGYTF
D gene: TRBD1; V gene: TRBV29-1; clone size: .; J gene: TRBJ1-5; CDR3 DNA: TGCAGCCCAGGGGGGCTTGAGAAACAGCCCCAGCATTTT; CDR3 protein: CSPGGLEKQPQHF
D gene: .; V gene: TRBV15; clone size: .; J gene: TRBJ2-7; CDR3 DNA: TGTGCCACCAGCAGAGAGGGAGGGGGGGCCTACGAGCAGTACTTC; CDR3 protein: CATSREGGGAYEQYF
D gene: .; V gene: TRBV30; clone size: .; J gene: TRBJ2-2; CDR3 DNA: TGTGCCTGGGGACGTTCCAGGGGAGCCGGGGAGCTGTTTTTT; CDR3 protein: CAWGRSRGAGELFF
D gene: TRBD2; V gene: TRBV28; clone size: .; J gene: TRBJ2-1; CDR3 DNA: TGTGCCAGCAGCCCGGGACTAGCGGGACGTGAGCAGTTCTTC; CDR3 protein: CASSPGLAGREQFF
D gene: .; V gene: TRBV29-1; clone size: .; J gene: TRBJ2-3; CDR3 DNA: TGCAGCGTTTCTTTTGGACTATCCCCCGATACGCAGTATTTT; CDR3 protein: CSVSFGLSPDTQYF
D gene: .; V gene: TRBV7-2; clone size: .; J gene: TRBJ2-7; CDR3 DNA: TGTGCCAGCAGCCCCACGTCGGGTAACTCCTACGAGCAGTACTTC; CDR3 protein: CASSPTSGNSYEQYF
D gene: .; V gene: TRBV16; clone size: .; J gene: TRBJ1-3; CDR3 DNA: TGTGCCAGCAGTTCACAGGGCTCTGAAACCGGAAACACCATATATTTT; CDR3 protein: CASSSQGSETGNTIYF
D gene: TRBD1; V gene: TRBV28; clone size: .; J gene: TRBJ1-5; CDR3 DNA: TGTGCCAGCAGTCCCGGGACAGGGGGCAGGCAGCCCCAGCATTTT; CDR3 protein: CASSPGTGGRQPQHF
D gene: TRBD1; V gene: TRBV19; clone size: .; J gene: TRBJ2-7; CDR3 DNA: TGTGCCAGTAGTATTCCGGGACAGCCTCCTTACGAGCAGTACTTC; CDR3 protein: CASSIPGQPPYEQYF
D gene: TRBD1; V gene: TRBV2; clone size: .; J gene: TRBJ1-2; CDR3 DNA: TGTGCCAGCACTAGCCTGACAGGGGGCGGGTATGGCTACACCTTC; CDR3 protein: CASTSLTGGGYGYTF
D gene: .; V gene: TRBV30; clone size: once; J gene: TRBJ1-3; CDR3 DNA: TGTGCCTGGAGGGGACTGAGCTCTGGAAACACCATATATTTT; CDR3 protein: CAWRGLSSGNTIYF
D gene: .; V gene: TRBV7-2; clone size: .; J gene: TRBJ1-1; CDR3 DNA: TGTGCCAGCAGATTAACGGAGCCTGAAGCTTTCTTT; CDR3 protein: CASRLTEPEAFF
D gene: .; V gene: TRBV27; clone size: once; J gene: TRBJ2-7; CDR3 DNA: TGTGCCAGCAGGACGCTAGGGGGGGGATTGGAGCAGTACTTC; CDR3 protein: CASRTLGGGLEQYF
D gene: TRBD1; V gene: TRBV5-4; clone size: .; J gene: TRBJ2-3; CDR3 DNA: TGTGCCAGCCGACGGACAGGGGGCTTCGATACGCAGTATTTT; CDR3 protein: CASRRTGGFDTQYF
D gene: TRBD2; V gene: TRBV10-2; clone size: .; J gene: TRBJ2-1; CDR3 DNA: TGCGCCAGCAGTGAAATCGGACTAGCGGGAGATGAGCAGTTCTTC; CDR3 protein: CASSEIGLAGDEQFF
D gene: TRBD1; V gene: TRBV5-1; clone size: .; J gene: TRBJ1-6; CDR3 DNA: TGCGCCAGCAGCCCCAGACAGGGTCAACCCCTCCACTTT; CDR3 protein: CASSPRQGQPLHF
D gene: .; V gene: TRBV9; clone size: few; J gene: TRBJ1-1; CDR3 DNA: TGTGCCAGCAGCCCCCGATGGGCTCTCACTGAAGCTTTCTTT; CDR3 protein: CASSPRWALTEAFF
D gene: TRBD1; V gene: TRBV7-8; clone size: .; J gene: TRBJ2-1; CDR3 DNA: TGTGCCAGCAGTCTGAGACAGGGGTACAATGAGCAGTTCTTC; CDR3 protein: CASSLRQGYNEQFF
D gene: TRBD2; V gene: TRBV19; clone size: .; J gene: TRBJ2-3; CDR3 DNA: TGTGCCAGTAGTGAACCTAGCGGGACCTACACAGATACGCAGTATTTT; CDR3 protein: CASSEPSGTYTDTQYF
D gene: .; V gene: TRBV11-2; clone size: .; J gene: TRBJ1-4; CDR3 DNA: TGTGCCAGCAGCTCGCCGGGACTCCTCTGGGAAAAACTGTTTTTT; CDR3 protein: CASSSPGLLWEKLFF
D gene: TRBD1; V gene: TRBV6-1; clone size: few; J gene: TRBJ2-5; CDR3 DNA: TGTGCCAGCAAGAGAGCAGGGGGAGAGACCCAGTACTTC; CDR3 protein: CASKRAGGETQYF
D gene: .; V gene: TRBV30; clone size: .; J gene: TRBJ2-7; CDR3 DNA: TGTGCCTGGAGTCCTCGGGTAGCCTACGAGCAGTACTTC; CDR3 protein: CAWSPRVAYEQYF
D gene: .; V gene: TRBV18; clone size: .; J gene: TRBJ1-5; CDR3 DNA: TGTGCCAGCTCACTCCGGCAGGGGAGTGGGAATCAGCCCCAGCATTTT; CDR3 protein: CASSLRQGSGNQPQHF
D gene: TRBD1; V gene: TRBV5-1; clone size: few; J gene: TRBJ1-3; CDR3 DNA: TGCGCCAGCAGCTCCGACAGGGGGCCCGCTGGAAACACCATATATTTT; CDR3 protein: CASSSDRGPAGNTIYF
D gene: TRBD1; V gene: TRBV28; clone size: .; J gene: TRBJ2-7; CDR3 DNA: TGTGCCAGCAGTTTAGACAGGGGGTCGTACGAGCAGTACTTC; CDR3 protein: CASSLDRGSYEQYF
D gene: .; V gene: TRBV7-7; clone size: few; J gene: TRBJ2-2; CDR3 DNA: TGTGCCAGCATTCCCTTGGCTAGCGGGGAGCTGTTTTTT; CDR3 protein: CASIPLASGELFF
D gene: TRBD2; V gene: TRBV5-6; clone size: few; J gene: TRBJ2-7; CDR3 DNA: TGTGCCAGCAGCTGGGGGACTAGCGGACGGTACTTC; CDR3 protein: CASSWGTSGRYF
D gene: TRBD1; V gene: TRBV6-1; clone size: .; J gene: TRBJ1-4; CDR3 DNA: TGTGCCAGCAGTGAGAGCAGGGGGGTTGAAAAACTGTTTTTT; CDR3 protein: CASSESRGVEKLFF
D gene: .; V gene: TRBV5-4; clone size: .; J gene: TRBJ1-1; CDR3 DNA: TGTGCCAGCAGCCCGGGGGGGGAGGCCACTGAAGCTTTCTTT; CDR3 protein: CASSPGGEATEAFF
D gene: TRBD2; V gene: TRBV29-1; clone size: .; J gene: TRBJ2-1; CDR3 DNA: TGCAGCGTTTGGGAGGGAGGCGGATCGGTGTTCTTC; CDR3 protein: CSVWEGGGSVFF
D gene: .; V gene: TRBV5-1; clone size: .; J gene: TRBJ2-1; CDR3 DNA: TGCGCCAGCAGCTTGTCTTCTTACAATGAGCAGTTCTTC; CDR3 protein: CASSLSSYNEQFF
D gene: .; V gene: TRBV18; clone size: few; J gene: TRBJ1-5; CDR3 DNA: TGTGCCAGCTCACCGAGGAATGGAGATCAGCCCCAGCATTTT; CDR3 protein: CASSPRNGDQPQHF
D gene: .; V gene: TRBV27; clone size: .; J gene: TRBJ2-7; CDR3 DNA: TGTGCCAACAGTTTATCCCGGACGGGATCCTACGAGCAGTACTTC; CDR3 protein: CANSLSRTGSYEQYF
D gene: TRBD1; V gene: TRBV6-1; clone size: .; J gene: TRBJ2-7; CDR3 DNA: TGTGCCAGCAGTGTTAACAGGGGGCTCTACGAGCAGTACTTC; CDR3 protein: CASSVNRGLYEQYF
D gene: TRBD2; V gene: TRBV29-1; clone size: .; J gene: TRBJ2-3; CDR3 DNA: TGCAGCGTTGAAGATCGGGGACGTGGCGACCGGGGGGAGTATTTT; CDR3 protein: CSVEDRGRGDRGEYF
D gene: TRBD1; V gene: TRBV11-1; clone size: .; J gene: TRBJ1-1; CDR3 DNA: TGTGCCAGCAGCACCCGACAGGGAAGCACTGAAGCTTTCTTT; CDR3 protein: CASSTRQGSTEAFF